This T cell receptor (beta chain) was recovered during a study of T cell repertoires in cytomegalovirus infection. Overall study: It was recently identified HLA-C-restricted and well-studied HLA-B-restricted CMV epitopes that the study used. Indicated by public TCR beta signatures were CMV infection and matching HLA type.

On this clonotype: Its cognate antigen is unknown.

The germline CDR1 and CDR2 sequences are SGHVT and SQSDAQ. The ends were cut back, 2 bases at V and 5 bases at J, with 13 bases in the middle. The CDR3 consists of 15 residues. MiXCR, applied by TCRdb to the reads, yields one record per CDR3 protein. The sample includes about 830,000 distinct CDR3 sequences, 32% of them seen just once. The source was cultured CD8+ T cells from PBMCs, collected from culture after CMV antigen stimulation. The chain couples TRBV7-4 to TRBJ1-3; TRBD1 might be the D (5 bases). The receptor was derived from a human donor in good health (CMV status not recorded). Some clones in this sample may be carry-over from other donors' samples. CDR3 DNA sequence: TGTGCCAGCAGCTTACCAGGGAACCAGAGAAACACCATATATTTT. Its translation: CASSLPGNQRNTIYF. Full variable domain (rest looked up from reference TRBV7-4 and TRBJ1-3): GAGVSQSPRYKVAKRGRDVALRCDSISGHVTLYWYRQTLGQGSEVLTYSQSDAQRDKSGRPSGRFSAERPERSVSTLKIQRTEQGDSAVYLCASSLPGNQRNTIYFGEGSWLTVV.